A selection of T cell receptor beta chains follows, all from one sample in a study of OX40 agonist ivuxolimab in advanced cancers. Produced via immunoSEQ multiplex PCR; TCRdb's table is partial and in-frame only. Altogether about 60,000 clones are present, about nine tenths being singletons, with the ten largest covering roughly 17%. The sequencing here drew on CD4+ or CD8+ T cells sorted from blood, taken in a trial of the OX40 agonist ivuxolimab. Receptor source: an adult with an advanced solid tumor such as melanoma, head and neck, liver or kidney cancer. Each CDR3 is given with its conserved first and last residue. Each record gives: V gene, clone size, D gene, J gene, CDR3 length, CDR3 DNA, CDR3 protein. A D gene is named only where the DNA matches it firmly. Expanded clones are given a class, and other clones once, few, many or no size at all.

TRBV7-6	-	-	TRBJ2-7	13	TGTGCCAGCAGCTTACATAAACTCTACGAGCAGTACTTC	CASSLHKLYEQYF
TRBV5-8	-	-	TRBJ1-1	12	TGTGCCAGCAGCCTATGGAACACTGAAGCTTTCTTT	CASSLWNTEAFF
TRBV5-8	many	-	TRBJ1-5	15	TGTGCCAGCAGCCCAGGACAGAAGGTTAATCAGCCCCAGCATTTT	CASSPGQKVNQPQHF
TRBV6-5	-	-	TRBJ2-7	14	TGTGCCAGCAGTGACCGACGGGAGACCTACGAGCAGTACTTC	CASSDRRETYEQYF
TRBV10-3	-	-	TRBJ1-5	15	TGTGCCATCAGTGAGGACTCTAGAATCAATCAGCCCCAGCATTTT	CAISEDSRINQPQHF
TRBV28	once	TRBD1	TRBJ2-7	15	TGTGCCAGCAGTGCGAGGGACAGCCTCGGGTACGAGCAGTACTTC	CASSARDSLGYEQYF
TRBV7-6	-	-	TRBJ2-1	15	TGTGCCAGCAGCTTCGTGGGGGGCTCCTACAATGAGCAGTTCTTC	CASSFVGGSYNEQFF
TRBV5-4	-	TRBD2	TRBJ2-1	15	TGTGCCAGCAGCCCGGGAGGGGACCCCTACAATGAGCAGTTCTTC	CASSPGGDPYNEQFF
TRBV19	-	-	TRBJ2-1	13	TGTGCCAGTAGATCGCCGACAGGCAATGAGCAGTTCTTC	CASRSPTGNEQFF
TRBV5-1	-	-	TRBJ2-5	13	TGCGCCAGCTCGAGTGGAGTAGTGGAGACCCAGTACTTC	CASSSGVVETQYF